This T cell receptor (beta chain) was identified in a study of cytomegalovirus exposure and HLA in healthy donors. At the level of the study: According to later analysis, the same platform produced the roughly 110 validation and several hundred first-cohort repertoires.

This CDR3 is 14 amino acids long. V trimming: 6 bases; J trimming: 13 bases; junction bases outside the gene matches: 12. Germline V lookup: CDR1 PRHDT, CDR2 FYEKMQ (reference sequence). Findings and caveats of the study: Rarity held for most TCR sequences, but there were some public TCRs that occurred in many donors. In the 120 validation repertoires, about 95% of cluster scores exceeded 0, per a later analysis.

As concerns this clone: Its antigen remains unidentified.

Sequencing was performed with immunoSEQ multiplex PCR; in TCRdb, only in-frame clones are kept and a portion is missing. Of 66,000 or so clones listed, 95% to 97% are singletons. The validation cohort, a group of over a hundred subjects, included the donors and was separate from the roughly 700-subject first cohort. This clonotype was obtained from a woman aged 18-29 years in good health and CMV-seropositive. The rearrangement uses TRBV13 and TRBJ2-1; 10 nucleotides agree with TRBD2. The sample taken for sequencing was PBMCs. The CDR3, as DNA: TGTGCCAGCAGTTCAGCGGGAGGGCCGGGGGGTCAGTTCTTC. Translated: CASSSAGGPGGQFF.